This T cell receptor (beta chain) was found in a study of cytomegalovirus exposure and HLA in healthy donors. Study information: Both the roughly 120 validation repertoires and the approximately 670 first-cohort repertoires used the same platform, as reported by a later analysis.

The donors were members of the validation cohort, which comprised more than 90 subjects and was separate from the first cohort of 600 to 850 subjects. This clone appeared a few times. Antigen unknown. The CDR3 is made up of 16 amino acids. The V and J ends lost 0 bases and 1 base, in that order; junction bases with no gene match: 5. CDR1 and CDR2 from the germline V gene are KGHSH and LQKENI. Study findings and constraints: In the 90 to 150 validation repertoires, about 95% of cluster scores exceeded 0, per a later analysis. Using the classifier, cytomegalovirus status was reportedly diagnosed with high specificity and sensitivity.

TCRdb keeps only in-frame clones here, not all; method: immunoSEQ multiplex PCR. This table has about 64,000 clones, about 91% appearing once. This sequence was found in a young woman in good health and CMV-seronegative. The J gene is TRBJ1-1, the V gene TRBV18, with 7 nucleotides matching TRBD1. The sequencing sample was made of PBMCs. This CDR3 reads CASSPPKGAGNTEAFF. CDR3 DNA sequence: TGTGCCAGCTCACCACCGAAGGGGGCAGGGAACACTGAAGCTTTCTTT.